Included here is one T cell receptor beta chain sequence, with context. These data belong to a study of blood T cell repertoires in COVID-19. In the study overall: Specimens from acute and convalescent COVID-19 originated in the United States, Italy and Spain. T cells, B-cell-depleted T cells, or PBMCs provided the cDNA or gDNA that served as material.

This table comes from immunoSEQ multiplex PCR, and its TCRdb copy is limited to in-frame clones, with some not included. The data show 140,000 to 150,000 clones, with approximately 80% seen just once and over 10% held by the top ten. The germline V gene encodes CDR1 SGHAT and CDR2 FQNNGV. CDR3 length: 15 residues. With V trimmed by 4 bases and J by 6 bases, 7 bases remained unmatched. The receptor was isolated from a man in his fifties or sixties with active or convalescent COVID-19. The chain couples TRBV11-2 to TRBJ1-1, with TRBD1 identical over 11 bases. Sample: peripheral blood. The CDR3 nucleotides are TGTGCCAGCAGCTCGGGAGAGGGACAGGGGGCTGAAGCTTTCTTT. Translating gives CASSSGEGQGAEAFF.